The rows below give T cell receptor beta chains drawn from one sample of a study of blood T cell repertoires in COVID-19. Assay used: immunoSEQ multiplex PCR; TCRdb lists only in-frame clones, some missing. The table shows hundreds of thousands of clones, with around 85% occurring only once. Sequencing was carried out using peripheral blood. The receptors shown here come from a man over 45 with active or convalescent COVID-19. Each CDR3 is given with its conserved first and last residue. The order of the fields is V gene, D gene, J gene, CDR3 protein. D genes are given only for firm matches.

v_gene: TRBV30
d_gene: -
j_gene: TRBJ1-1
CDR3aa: CAWSVRGGTEAFF

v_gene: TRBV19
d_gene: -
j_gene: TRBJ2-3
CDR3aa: CASSIRGVDTQYF

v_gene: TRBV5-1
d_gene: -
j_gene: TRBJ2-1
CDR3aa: CASSLAPGVNEQFF

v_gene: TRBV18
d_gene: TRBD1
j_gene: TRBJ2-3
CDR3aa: CASSRGQNTDTQYF

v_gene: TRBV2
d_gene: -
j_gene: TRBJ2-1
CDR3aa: CASSALTRYNEQFF

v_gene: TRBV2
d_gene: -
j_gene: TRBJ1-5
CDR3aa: CASRQQGGQPQHF

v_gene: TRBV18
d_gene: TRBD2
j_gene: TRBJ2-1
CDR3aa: CASSSLAPYNEQFF

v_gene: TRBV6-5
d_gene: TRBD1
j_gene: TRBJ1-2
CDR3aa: CATQDRAGGYTF

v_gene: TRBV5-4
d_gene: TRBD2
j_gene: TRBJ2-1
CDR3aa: CASSARLAESNNEQFF

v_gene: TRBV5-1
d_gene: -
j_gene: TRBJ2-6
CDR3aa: CASSFGETGANVLTF

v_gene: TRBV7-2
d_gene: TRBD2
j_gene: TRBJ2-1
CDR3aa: CASSLAPGTRKFF

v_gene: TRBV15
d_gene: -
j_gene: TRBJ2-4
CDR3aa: CATSRAGNLLTKNIQYF

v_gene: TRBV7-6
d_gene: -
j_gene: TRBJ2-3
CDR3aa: CASSSSGGGNTQYF

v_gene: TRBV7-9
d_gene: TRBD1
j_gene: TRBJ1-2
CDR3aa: CASSPGQEAYGYTF

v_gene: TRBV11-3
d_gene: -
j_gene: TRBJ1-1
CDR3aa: CASSPQGGGTEAFF

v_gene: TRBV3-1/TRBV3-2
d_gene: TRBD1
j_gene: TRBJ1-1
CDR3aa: CASSQDEGGAYTEAFF

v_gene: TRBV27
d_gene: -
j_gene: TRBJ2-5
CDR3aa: CASSTSRLEETQYF